This TCR beta chain was documented in a study of cytomegalovirus exposure and HLA in healthy donors. The CDR3 contains 17 residues. Trimming took 4 bases from V and 1 from J, leaving 18 bases between them. The V gene's germline CDR1 is SGHTA and CDR2 FQGTGA. Findings and caveats of the study: Among CMV-associated TCR beta chains, most appeared HLA-restricted in a later analysis. Most of the TCR beta V segments (in an earlier analysis) were productive either about 90% or about 30% of the time. Reportedly, a later analysis found an Asian-associated ancestry cluster had fewer N-insertions than the roughly 700-donor mean.

Use of 60 Vbeta and 13 Jbeta primers characterized the PCR. TCRdb's copy holds only in-frame clones and misses some; the assay was immunoSEQ multiplex PCR. In the table there are about 120,000 clones, less than 75% of which are singletons. As concerns this clone: What it binds is not known.

The sequencing input was PBMCs. This TCR was sampled from a woman aged 40-49 years in good health and CMV-seronegative. The genes are TRBV7-3 and TRBJ2-3, with TRBD2 as a possible D gene (5 bases). CDR3 in DNA: TGTGCCAGCAGCTCCCAACCCTCTTACGGGGGCACAGATACGCAGTATTTT. This codes for CASSSQPSYGGTDTQYF.